Given below is one TCR beta chain in context. Its matching antigen is unknown. This entry belongs to a study of chemoradiotherapy in HPV16-positive cancers. Study as a whole: A couple of HPV16-positive patients' cells yielded candidate HPV-specific clones and common motifs.

Clones were sequenced by immunoSEQ multiplex PCR, and TCRdb holds only the in-frame ones, with some missing. The table has about 27,000 clones, 93% seen once. Study-wide results and limits: HPV-responsive T-cell expansion during chemoradiotherapy was linked to improved recurrence-free survival in HPV16-positive patients. Non-HPV-specific T cells did not expand in tumors during treatment, whereas candidate HPV-specific clones and E7-related motifs did.

Samples were taken several times over chemoradiotherapy. The TCR sequence derives from a human donor with HPV-associated anogenital cancer. This material consisted of blood, taken from a patient who underwent chemoradiotherapy.

The CDR3 reads CASSYSSKNNSPLHF. In DNA, the CDR3 is TGTGCCAGCAGTTACTCATCCAAGAATAATTCACCCCTCCACTTT. This chain connects TRBV6-5 to TRBJ1-6, with D unresolved. Germline CDR1 and CDR2: MNHEY and SVGAGI. The germline V and J ends were trimmed by 0 bases and 5 bases, with 8 bases remaining between them. The CDR3 totals 15 residues.